The 32 T cell receptor beta chains presented below share a single source sample, sequenced in a study of OX40 agonist ivuxolimab in advanced cancers. Measured with immunoSEQ multiplex PCR; TCRdb has only the in-frame clones, and not every one. Of almost 70,000 clones listed, approximately 90% are singletons. The source material was CD4+ or CD8+ T cells sorted from blood, sampled in a trial of the OX40 agonist ivuxolimab. The receptors stem from an adult with an advanced solid tumor such as melanoma, head and neck, liver or kidney cancer.

The rearrangement links TRBV6-1 to TRBJ1-1, with D unresolved. V gave up 2 bases and J gave up 4 bases, with 20 bases separating them. CDR1 is MNHNS, CDR2 SASEGT, per germline. The CDR3 loop spans 17 amino acids. The CDR3 reads CASSEMPPGAVGTEAFF. DNA for the CDR3: TGTGCCAGCAGTGAAATGCCTCCCGGAGCGGTGGGCACTGAAGCTTTCTTT.

This clone was seen once. The chain carries TRBV5-6 and TRBJ2-2, with 9 bases that match TRBD1. CDR1 and CDR2 (germline): SGHDT, YYEEEE. CDR3 length: 15 amino acids. J lost 7 bases, V lost 3 bases, and 7 bases had no gene match. The CDR3 nucleotides are TGTGCCAGCAGCTGGGGGACAGGGTCGCACGGGGAGCTGTTTTTT. It encodes CASSWGTGSHGELFF.

V and J are TRBV5-4 and TRBJ2-7; 10 nucleotides match TRBD1. Unmatched junction bases numbered 7, after V lost 4 bases and J lost 6 bases. The germline gives CDR1 SGHNT, CDR2 YYREEE (reference sequence). The CDR3 is 14 amino acids. CDR3 in amino acids: CASSTQTGGGEQYF. CDR3 coding DNA: TGTGCCAGCAGCACCCAGACAGGGGGCGGCGAGCAGTACTTC.

The chain joins TRBV11-2 to TRBJ1-1; D gene uncertain. Trimming removed 5 bases from V and 0 bases from J, with 7 bases in between. The CDR3 runs to 13 residues. Per germline, CDR1 SGHAT and CDR2 FQNNGV. CDR3 sequence (DNA): TGTGCCAGCAGCCCTCGACTGAACACTGAAGCTTTCTTT. Protein: CASSPRLNTEAFF.

V and J are TRBV19 and TRBJ1-5; weak D call: TRBD1 (5 bases). With 5 bases removed from V and 2 bases from J, the gap between germline ends came to 10 bases. Germline assignment: CDR1 LNHDA and CDR2 SQIVND (reference sequence). CDR3 length equals 14 residues. CDR3 in amino acids: CASSRGSGNQPQHF. The CDR3 DNA is TGTGCCAGTAGTCGGGGGTCGGGCAATCAGCCCCAGCATTTT.

This clone was seen only a few times. This chain connects TRBV7-8 to TRBJ2-1; the match to TRBD2 covers 7 bases. Germline V lookup: CDR1 SGHVS, CDR2 FQNEAQ. Unmatched junction bases numbered 7, after V lost 4 bases and J lost 4 bases. This CDR3 contains 15 residues. As DNA, the CDR3 is TGTGCCAGCAGCTCTACTAGCGAGAAATACAATGAGCAGTTCTTC. Translation: CASSSTSEKYNEQFF. Full variable domain (outside the CDR3, taken from reference TRBV7-8 and TRBJ2-1): GAGVSQSPRYKVAKRGQDVALRCDPISGHVSLFWYQQALGQGPEFLTYFQNEAQLDKSGLPSDRFFAERPEGSVSTLKIQRTQQEDSAVYLCASSSTSEKYNEQFFGPGTRLTVL.

This chain connects TRBV5-4 to TRBJ1-3; 7 nucleotides match TRBD1. V was pared by 3 bases and J by 1 base, with 1 base of the junction left unmatched. CDR1 and CDR2 (germline): SGHNT, YYREEE (reference sequence). The CDR3 length is 14 residues. The CDR3 nucleotides read TGTGCCAGCAGCTCACAGGGGTCTGGAAACACCATATATTTT. Protein sequence: CASSSQGSGNTIYF. Filled out from reference TRBV5-4 and TRBJ1-3, the complete variable domain reads ETGVTQSPTHLIKTRGQQVTLRCSSQSGHNTVSWYQQALGQGPQFIFQYYREEENGRGNFPPRFSGLQFPNYSSELNVNALELDDSALYLCASSSQGSGNTIYFGEGSWLTVV.

J is TRBJ2-7 and V is TRBV28, with D possibly matching TRBD2 (6 bases). Per germline, CDR1 MDHEN and CDR2 SYDVKM. Trimming left V 3 bases short and J 3 bases short, with 24 bases between. The CDR3 extends over 18 amino acids. The CDR3 sequence: CASSFQEAINGRGYEQYF. CDR3 coding DNA: TGTGCCAGCAGTTTCCAAGAGGCCATAAACGGGAGAGGCTACGAGCAGTACTTC.

This sequence joins TRBV5-1 and TRBJ2-1; unclear D gene. CDR1 and CDR2 (germline): SGHRS, YFSETQ. V dropped 0 bases and J dropped 0 bases, with 4 bases sitting between them. This CDR3 spans 14 amino acids. CDR3 residues: CASSLANSYNEQFF. Here the CDR3 DNA reads TGCGCCAGCAGCTTGGCCAACTCCTACAATGAGCAGTTCTTC.

This chain connects TRBV6-5 to TRBJ1-4; D remains unclear. V lost 9 bases and J 5 bases, leaving 10 bases between the germline ends. Germline V gives CDR1 MNHEY, CDR2 SVGAGI. CDR3 length: 12 residues. CDR3 nucleotides: TGTGCCAGTGGGAGGGCAAATGAAAAACTGTTTTTT. Residues: CASGRANEKLFF.

The chain couples TRBV2 to TRBJ2-7; tentatively, D is TRBD1 (5 bases). Germline V CDR1 and CDR2: SNHLY, FYNNEI. This CDR3 region has 13 residues. With 10 bases removed from V and 3 bases from J, the gap between germline ends came to 16 bases. The CDR3 spells CAITGRINYEQYF. The CDR3 region has the DNA TGTGCCATCACAGGTAGAATAAACTACGAGCAGTACTTC.

This chain joins TRBV7-9 and TRBJ2-1; 12 bases map to TRBD2. CDR3 length: 17 residues. The trim removed 2 bases at V and 10 bases at J, leaving 12 bases unmatched. Germline CDR1 and CDR2: SEHNR and FQNEAQ (reference sequence). Here the CDR3 DNA reads TGTGCCAGCAGCTTAAATGCCGGACTAGCGGGACTCGAGGAGCAGTTCTTC. It translates to CASSLNAGLAGLEEQFF.

V is TRBV6-1 and J is TRBJ2-2; D not resolved. The V gene's germline CDR1 is MNHNS and CDR2 SASEGT. Trimming took 2 bases from V and 6 from J, leaving 10 bases between them. The CDR3 length is 14 residues. In nucleotides, the CDR3 is TGTGCCAGCAGTGAATATGTGAGCGCCGGGGAGCTGTTTTTT. Its protein is CASSEYVSAGELFF.

The chain is built from TRBV7-2 and TRBJ2-3, with D uncertain. The V and J ends lost 1 base and 0 bases respectively, with 8 bases between them. The CDR3 contains 15 residues. Germline CDR1 reads SGHTA; CDR2 reads FQGNSA. The DNA of the CDR3 is TGTGCCAGCAGCTTAGTACGGAAAAGCACAGATACGCAGTATTTT. Encoded protein: CASSLVRKSTDTQYF.

The V call is TRBV9, the J call TRBJ2-5; a possible D gene is TRBD1 (6 bases). The CDR3 contains 13 residues. Trimming pared 3 bases from V and 2 bases from J, leaving 8 bases between. Looked up from germline, CDR1 is SGDLS and CDR2 is YYNGEE. The CDR3 coding sequence is TGTGCCAGCAGCGGCGGACAGCAAGAGACCCAGTACTTC. It specifies CASSGGQQETQYF.

The gene calls are TRBV6-5 and TRBJ2-7; D unclear. The CDR3 is made up of 14 amino acids. In germline, CDR1 is MNHEY, CDR2 SVGAGI. V dropped 6 bases and J dropped 2 bases, with 14 bases sitting between them. DNA for the CDR3: TGTGCCAGCAGGCAGACCAGGACCCCCTACGAGCAGTACTTC. It encodes CASRQTRTPYEQYF.

The gene calls are TRBV5-1 and TRBJ2-7; D is unclear. CDR1 and CDR2 (germline): SGHRS, YFSETQ. This CDR3 spans 14 amino acids. V was cut by 3 bases and J by 1 base, with 11 bases left in between. CDR3 in amino acids: CASSWSRESYEQYF. The CDR3 nucleotides are TGCGCCAGCAGCTGGAGTAGGGAATCCTACGAGCAGTACTTC.

V is TRBV29-1 and J is TRBJ2-1; TRBD1 matches at 7 bases. The CDR3 sequence is 14 residues long. Germline V gene lookup returns CDR1 SQVTM and CDR2 ANQGSEA. The ends lost 6 bases at V and 3 bases at J; junction bases unmatched: 8. The CDR3 loop reads CSVSGRGFYNEQFF. The CDR3 DNA reads TGCAGCGTGTCGGGCAGGGGGTTCTACAATGAGCAGTTCTTC.

V gene TRBV5-1 combines with J gene TRBJ2-1; D perhaps matches TRBD2 (5 bases). This CDR3 contains 15 residues. The V and J ends lost 6 bases and 4 bases respectively, with 17 bases between them. CDR1 and CDR2 from the germline V gene are SGHRS and YFSETQ. In DNA form, the CDR3 reads TGCGCCAGCAACCACCGGGAACTCGTGTACAATGAGCAGTTCTTC. It encodes CASNHRELVYNEQFF. The full variable domain, with the rest looked up from reference TRBV5-1 and TRBJ2-1, is KAGVTQTPRYLIKTRGQQVTLSCSPISGHRSVSWYQQTPGQGLQFLFEYFSETQRNKGNFPGRFSGRQFSNSRSEMNVSTLELGDSALYLCASNHRELVYNEQFFGPGTRLTVL.

The rearrangement joins TRBV5-6 to TRBJ1-2; TRBD1 matches at 12 bases. CDR1 and CDR2 from the germline V gene are SGHDT and YYEEEE. The ends lost 4 bases at V and 3 bases at J; junction bases unmatched: 7. The CDR3 runs to 16 residues. CDR3 in amino acids: CASSAGTGGLYYGYTF. The CDR3 DNA sequence: TGTGCCAGCAGCGCGGGGACAGGGGGCCTCTACTATGGCTACACCTTC.

The V and J genes are TRBV6-6 and TRBJ1-1; the D gene is possibly TRBD1 (6 bases). The CDR3 extends over 15 amino acids. The germline V gene has CDR1 MNHNY and CDR2 SVGAGI (reference sequence). V lost 5 bases and J 1 base, leaving 14 bases between the germline ends. CDR3 in DNA: TGTGCCAGCAGTACAGGGTCGATATGGAACACTGAAGCTTTCTTT. Its protein is CASSTGSIWNTEAFF.

The chain joins TRBV4-1 to TRBJ1-1; 7 bases agree with TRBD1. The germline V gene has CDR1 MGHRA and CDR2 YSYEKL. The V segment lost 0 bases and the J segment 10 bases; nucleotides outside the gene matches: 11. The CDR3 length is 15 residues. The CDR3 loop is CASSQEGGLASRAFF. Here the CDR3 DNA reads TGCGCCAGCAGCCAAGAAGGGGGCTTGGCAAGTAGAGCTTTCTTT.

The chain employs TRBV15 and TRBJ1-6; D gene uncertain. This CDR3 is 17 amino acids long. Germline V lookup: CDR1 LNHNV, CDR2 YYDKDF (reference sequence). V was shortened by 0 bases and J by 0 bases, with 9 bases between the two germline ends. CDR3 bases: TGTGCCACCAGCAGAGATGTAGTCAGCTCCTATAATTCACCCCTCCACTTT. Amino acid sequence: CATSRDVVSSYNSPLHF.

The chain uses TRBV7-2 and TRBJ2-5, with TRBD2 matching over 13 bases. The V and J ends lost 5 bases and 2 bases, in that order; junction bases with no gene match: 5. The germline V gene encodes CDR1 SGHTA and CDR2 FQGNSA. This CDR3 is 16 amino acids long. CDR3 loop: CASSNGLAGEQETQYF. The CDR3, as DNA: TGTGCCAGCAGCAACGGACTAGCGGGAGAACAAGAGACCCAGTACTTC.

J is TRBJ2-2 and V is TRBV28; 8 bases align to TRBD2. V lost 3 bases and J lost 7; bases outside the gene matches: 10. Germline V lookup: CDR1 MDHEN, CDR2 SYDVKM. The CDR3 covers 16 residues. The DNA of the CDR3 is TGTGCCAGCAGTTTGATCAGCGGGAGTCAAAACGGGGAGCTGTTTTTT. It encodes CASSLISGSQNGELFF.

The chain recombines TRBV28 with TRBJ1-3; maybe TRBD1 (5 bases). This CDR3 region has 18 residues. Germline-derived CDR1 and CDR2 are MDHEN and SYDVKM. Trimming cost V 3 bases and J 0 bases, with 18 bases left between them. CDR3 coding DNA: TGTGCCAGCAGTTTCCCACCCCAACAGGTTTACTCTGGAAACACCATATATTTT. Amino acid sequence: CASSFPPQQVYSGNTIYF.

The V gene is TRBV14, the J gene TRBJ2-1; TRBD2 matches 9 bases. CDR1 is SGHDN, CDR2 FVKESK, per germline. After removal of 2 bases from V and 5 bases from J, the junction contained 13 bases not matched to a gene. This CDR3 has 18 amino acids. The CDR3 bases are TGTGCCAGCAGCCAAAAGGCGGTTAGGATAGCGGGAGACAATGAGCAGTTCTTC. As protein: CASSQKAVRIAGDNEQFF. Full variable domain (rest looked up from reference TRBV14 and TRBJ2-1): EAGVTQFPSHSVIEKGQTVTLRCDPISGHDNLYWYRRVMGKEIKFLLHFVKESKQDESGMPNNRFLAERTGGTYSTLKVQPAELEDSGVYFCASSQKAVRIAGDNEQFFGPGTRLTVL.

This chain joins TRBV28 and TRBJ1-2; the D is unclear. V shed 2 bases and J shed 5 bases, with 9 bases lying between them. CDR3 length: 13 amino acids. CDR1 and CDR2 (germline): MDHEN, SYDVKM. The CDR3 nucleotides read TGTGCCAGCAGTTTAGGGCAGGTTTATGGCTACACCTTC. It encodes CASSLGQVYGYTF.

The V call is TRBV6-5, the J call TRBJ1-5; D is possibly TRBD1 (6 bases). The CDR3 length is 15 residues. Trimming pared 4 bases from V and 4 bases from J, leaving 14 bases between. The germline V gene has CDR1 MNHEY and CDR2 SVGAGI. The CDR3 sequence is CASSSSRGQNQPQHF. In DNA, the CDR3 is TGTGCCAGCAGTTCGTCTCGGGGGCAGAATCAGCCCCAGCATTTT.

The chain joins TRBV4-1 to TRBJ2-1; 7 nucleotides match TRBD1. Germline V gene lookup returns CDR1 MGHRA and CDR2 YSYEKL. V was pared by 4 bases and J by 1 base, with 10 bases of the junction left unmatched. The CDR3 sequence is 17 residues long. CDR3 amino acids: CASSPLTGTVSYNEQFF. In nucleotides, the CDR3 is TGCGCCAGCAGCCCCCTGACAGGGACGGTATCCTACAATGAGCAGTTCTTC.

The V and J genes are TRBV5-4 and TRBJ1-3; D unresolved. The CDR3 is 14 amino acids. V was cut by 0 bases and J by 0 bases, with 4 bases left in between. The germline gives CDR1 SGHNT, CDR2 YYREEE (reference sequence). CDR3 in DNA: TGTGCCAGCAGCTTGGGGGTCTCTGGAAACACCATATATTTT. It translates to CASSLGVSGNTIYF. Using reference TRBV5-4 and TRBJ1-3 for the parts outside the CDR3, the full variable domain is ETGVTQSPTHLIKTRGQQVTLRCSSQSGHNTVSWYQQALGQGPQFIFQYYREEENGRGNFPPRFSGLQFPNYSSELNVNALELDDSALYLCASSLGVSGNTIYFGEGSWLTVV.

DNA for the CDR3: TGTGCCAGCAGCTTAGCGGGACACACCGGGGAGCTGTTTTTT. This translates into CASSLAGHTGELFF. The chain uses TRBV6-1 and TRBJ2-2; 8 bases match TRBD2. This CDR3 spans 14 amino acids. Germline values: CDR1 MNHNS, CDR2 SASEGT. Unmatched junction bases numbered 3, after V lost 6 bases and J lost 3 bases.